What follows are 26 T cell receptor beta chains derived from one specimen sequenced in a study of neurological immune-mediated disorders. MiXCR, run by TCRdb on the 5' RACE reads, gives a single entry per CDR3 protein. The sample holds approximately 41,000 distinct CDR3 sequences, about 14% seen once. Source material: CD4+ T cells from blood. These receptors originate from a woman aged 55-70 years with HTLV-1-associated myelopathy (HAM/TSP).

This clonotype was seen ten or more times. The V call is TRBV10-3, the J call TRBJ2-5, with 9 bases matching TRBD2. The length of the CDR3 is 16 residues. V dropped 2 bases and J dropped 1; count of bases not matched to a gene: 5. CDR1 is ENHRY, CDR2 SYGVKD, per germline. The CDR3, as DNA: TGTGCCATCAGTGAGCCCCTAGCGGGGAGCCAAGAGACCCAGTACTTC. Protein sequence: CAISEPLAGSQETQYF.

The sample holds many counts of this clonotype. The rearrangement uses TRBV7-2 and TRBJ2-7; 7 nucleotides align to TRBD1. V trimming: 5 bases; J trimming: 0 bases; junction bases outside the gene matches: 13. Germline V gene data show CDR1 as SGHTA and CDR2 as FQGNSA. The CDR3 covers 17 residues. DNA of the CDR3: TGTGCCAGCAGCAACGGGATCGACAGGGCCCTCTCCTACGAGCAGTACTTC. Translation: CASSNGIDRALSYEQYF.

This clonotype was found many times. The chain recombines TRBV12-3 or TRBV12-4 with TRBJ1-2; the D gene is possibly TRBD1 (6 bases). CDR3 length: 14 residues. Trimming cost V 7 bases and J 7 bases, with 19 bases left between them. CDR3 DNA: TGTGCCAGCAACCCGGGGGGGGGCTATCTTGGCTACACCTTC. It translates to CASNPGGGYLGYTF.

This clonotype was observed many times. CDR3 residues: CASSLRGDGADTEAFF. The CDR3 region has the DNA TGCGCCAGCAGCCTCAGGGGGGATGGTGCCGACACTGAAGCTTTCTTT. The rearrangement uses TRBV5-1 and TRBJ1-1, with TRBD1 matching over 7 bases. The CDR3 runs 16 residues. With V trimmed by 4 bases and J by 3 bases, 12 bases remained unmatched. In germline, CDR1 is SGHRS, CDR2 YFSETQ.

This clonotype was observed at least ten times. This chain connects TRBV10-3 to TRBJ2-3; 10 bases are a match to TRBD2. The CDR3 is 15 residues long. Trimming at V came to 2 bases and at J to 1 base, leaving 0 bases not matched to a gene. Germline loops: CDR1 ENHRY, CDR2 SYGVKD. This CDR3 reads CAISEGLAGTDTQYF. The CDR3 DNA is TGTGCCATCAGTGAGGGACTAGCGGGCACAGATACGCAGTATTTT.

This clonotype was detected ten times or more. V gene TRBV5-1 combines with J gene TRBJ2-5, with D tentatively TRBD2 (6 bases). Germline-derived CDR1 and CDR2 are SGHRS and YFSETQ. The V end lost 0 bases, the J end lost 1 base, and 10 bases lay between the germline ends. The CDR3 is 15 amino acids. In nucleotides, the CDR3 is TGCGCCAGCAGCTTGGCCGGGGGTTTCCAAGAGACCCAGTACTTC. It codes for CASSLAGGFQETQYF. Supplemented by reference TRBV5-1 and TRBJ2-5, the full variable domain reads KAGVTQTPRYLIKTRGQQVTLSCSPISGHRSVSWYQQTPGQGLQFLFEYFSETQRNKGNFPGRFSGRQFSNSRSEMNVSTLELGDSALYLCASSLAGGFQETQYFGPGTRLLVL.

This clonotype was detected many times. The gene calls are TRBV20-1 and TRBJ1-4; 7 bases are shared with TRBD1. Germline V gives CDR1 DFQATT, CDR2 SNEGSKA (reference sequence). V lost 1 base to trimming and J lost 7 bases; unmatched junction nucleotides: 6. CDR3 size: 14 residues. CDR3 coding DNA: TGCAGTGCTAGAGCCAGGGGGACAGTTGAAAAACTGTTTTTT. Translated: CSARARGTVEKLFF.

In its sample, this clonotype was seen many times. The V gene is TRBV20-1, the J gene TRBJ2-7; D is unclear. This CDR3 is built from 12 residues. Trimming cost V 4 bases and J 3 bases, with 10 bases left between them. Germline CDR1 and CDR2: DFQATT and SNEGSKA (reference sequence). Here the CDR3 DNA reads TGCAGTGCTATGTTGAATAGCTACGAGCAGTACTTC. Amino acid sequence: CSAMLNSYEQYF.

This clonotype was recorded many times. This rearrangement joins TRBV20-1 to TRBJ1-1; 7 bases are shared with TRBD1. This CDR3 spans 11 amino acids. After removal of 3 bases from V and 11 bases from J, the junction contained 6 bases not matched to a gene. Germline CDR1 DFQATT, CDR2 SNEGSKA (reference sequence). The CDR3 loop reads CSASNRGSAFF. The CDR3 DNA reads as TGCAGTGCTAGTAACAGGGGAAGCGCTTTCTTT.

The chain joins TRBV7-9 to TRBJ2-3; the match to TRBD1 covers 8 bases. Germline CDR1 and CDR2: SEHNR and FQNEAQ (reference sequence). The CDR3 is 14 residues long. V lost 9 bases, J lost 0 bases, and 5 bases stayed unmatched. The CDR3 region has the DNA TGTGCCAGTCAGGGACAGGTAAGCACAGATACGCAGTATTTT. Translating gives CASQGQVSTDTQYF. Filled out from reference TRBV7-9 and TRBJ2-3, the complete variable domain reads DTGVSQNPRHKITKRGQNVTFRCDPISEHNRLYWYRQTLGQGPEFLTYFQNEAQLEKSRLLSDRFSAERPKGSFSTLEIQRTEQGDSAMYLCASQGQVSTDTQYFGPGTRLTVL.

This clonotype was seen at least ten times. This chain connects TRBV12-3 or TRBV12-4 to TRBJ1-3; D is perhaps TRBD1 (5 bases). The CDR3 extends over 13 amino acids. V lost 8 bases to trimming and J lost 2 bases, with 10 bases between them. The CDR3 bases are TGTGCCAGCGGGGGACGACCTGGAAACACCATATATTTT. Amino acids: CASGGRPGNTIYF.

This clonotype was detected ten times or more. V is TRBV16 and J is TRBJ2-7; a weak D match, TRBD1 (6 bases). Germline CDR1 is KGHSY and CDR2 is FQNENV. This CDR3 contains 15 residues. The V and J ends lost 1 base and 0 bases respectively, with 10 bases between them. Written as DNA, the CDR3 is TGTGCCAGCAGCCAATTCACAGGGAGCTCCTACGAGCAGTACTTC. The encoded protein is CASSQFTGSSYEQYF.

A remark on this clonotype: A much larger clone lies a single base off, so this may be a read error. The chain carries TRBV20-1 and TRBJ2-3; TRBD2 matches at 8 bases. From germline, CDR1 is DFQATT and CDR2 SNEGSKA (reference sequence). Trimming cost V 6 bases and J 5 bases; bases outside gene matches: 10. The length of the CDR3 is 14 residues. CDR3 sequence reads: CSARGGGTGDTQYF. The DNA of the CDR3 is TGCAGTGCCCGGGGGGGGGGGACTGGAGATACGCAGTATTTT.

This clonotype was counted ten times or more. The chain couples TRBV6-5 to TRBJ2-6; D is uncertain. Trimming removed 2 bases at V and 0 bases at J, with 11 bases between. Germline values: CDR1 MNHEY, CDR2 SVGAGI. The CDR3 spans 17 residues. The CDR3 sequence is CASSYRPARSGANVLTF. CDR3 bases: TGTGCCAGCAGTTACCGCCCCGCTCGCTCTGGGGCCAACGTCCTGACTTTC.

This clonotype was found many times. The chain uses TRBV12-3 or TRBV12-4 and TRBJ1-2, with 7 bases identical to TRBD1. Germline trimming cut 5 bases from V and 4 bases from J; bases unmatched to any gene: 4. This CDR3 contains 13 residues. The CDR3 DNA reads TGTGCCAGCAGTGTGGGGACAGTCTATGGCTACACCTTC. Translation gives CASSVGTVYGYTF.

By proportion, this clonotype is medium-sized (0.01 to 0.1%). The chain carries TRBV4-1 and TRBJ2-7, with 12 bases that match TRBD1. Per the germline V gene, CDR1 is MGHRA and CDR2 is YSYEKL. This CDR3 comprises 19 residues. Germline trimming cut 2 bases from V and 2 bases from J; bases unmatched to any gene: 13. The DNA of the CDR3 is TGCGCCAGCAGCCAATGGGGACAGGGGGCCCCAATTAGTACCTACGAGCAGTACTTC. Protein sequence: CASSQWGQGAPISTYEQYF.

At least ten counts were recorded for this clonotype. The V gene is TRBV11-2, the J gene TRBJ1-6; D is ambiguous. Deletions cut 2 bases from V and 7 bases from J, with 12 bases between. The CDR3 totals 15 residues. CDR1 and CDR2 from the germline V gene are SGHAT and FQNNGV. In DNA, the CDR3 is TGTGCCAGCAGCTTATCGGCAGTGGCAAATTCACCCCTCCACTTT. It specifies CASSLSAVANSPLHF.

This clonotype was counted ten times or more. The junction and the germline gene differ at one end; a read error may be behind it. The rearrangement links TRBV20-1 to TRBJ1-1; tentatively, D is TRBD1 (6 bases). The germline V gene encodes CDR1 DFQATT and CDR2 SNEGSKA (reference sequence). The CDR3 runs to 14 residues. The CDR3: CSINRVAVKTEAFF. The CDR3 bases are TGCAGTATAAACAGGGTGGCGGTGAAAACTGAAGCTTTCTTT.

This clonotype was seen at least ten times. The chain links TRBV6-5 to TRBJ2-7; 10 positions match TRBD2. The CDR3 runs to 14 residues. Germline lookup yields CDR1 MNHEY and CDR2 SVGAGI. The ends lost 5 bases at V and 0 bases at J; junction bases unmatched: 1. This chain's CDR3 is CASSRTSGSYEQYF. The CDR3 region has the DNA TGTGCCAGCAGTCGGACTAGCGGCTCCTACGAGCAGTACTTC.

Details on this clonotype: Mismatch with germline at one junction end may stem from a read error. V usage is TRBV5-5 and J usage is TRBJ2-2, with TRBD2 matching over 10 bases. Germline CDR1 and CDR2: SGHKS and YYEKEE (reference sequence). This CDR3 spans 16 amino acids. In nucleotides, the CDR3 is TGTGCCAGCAGCCCGCTAGCGGGGGCTAAAACCGGGGAGATGTTTTTT. This codes for CASSPLAGAKTGEMFF.

Ten or more counts support this clonotype. A junction boundary mismatches the germline segment, possibly from a read error. The J gene is TRBJ1-2, the V gene TRBV20-1; perhaps TRBD1 as D (5 bases). Germline V gene data show CDR1 as DFQATT and CDR2 as SNEGSKA (reference sequence). The CDR3 totals 9 residues. CDR3 amino acids: CSASPDSRF. As DNA, the CDR3 is TGCAGTGCTTCTCCCGACAGCCGCTTC.

This clonotype was counted at least ten times. The rearrangement uses TRBV12-3 or TRBV12-4 and TRBJ1-1; maybe TRBD1 (6 bases). This CDR3 comprises 13 residues. V dropped 4 bases and J dropped 3 bases, with 9 bases sitting between them. The CDR3 loop is CASSWEGDTEAFF. For the CDR3, the DNA is TGTGCCAGCAGTTGGGAGGGGGACACTGAAGCTTTCTTT.

This clonotype was seen many times. V is TRBV3-1 and J is TRBJ2-4; D unresolved. V was clipped by 4 bases and J by 4 bases, with 11 bases between them. Germline V CDR1 and CDR2: LGHDT, YNNKEL (reference sequence). This CDR3 has 14 residues. In DNA form, the CDR3 reads TGTGCCAGCAGCCGCCACGAAACTAAAAACATTCAGTACTTC. This encodes CASSRHETKNIQYF.

In this sample, this clonotype turned up many times. This chain links TRBV12-3 or TRBV12-4 with TRBJ2-3; 8 bases line up with TRBD2. The CDR3 loop spans 17 amino acids. J gave up 3 bases and V 5 bases, and 13 bases lay outside the gene matches. CDR3 sequence reads: CASSPTPYGGVTDTQYF. DNA for the CDR3: TGTGCCAGCAGTCCTACCCCTTACGGGGGGGTTACAGATACGCAGTATTTT.

This clonotype has a count of ten or more. The rearrangement links TRBV3-1 to TRBJ1-5; the D is unclear. V shed 4 bases and J shed 2 bases, with 18 bases lying between them. The CDR3 length is 17 residues. CDR1 and CDR2 (germline): LGHDT, YNNKEL (reference sequence). As DNA, the CDR3 is TGTGCCAGCAGCCCCGGACGTGCCGGAGCCGGCAATCAGCCCCAGCATTTT. Its translation is CASSPGRAGAGNQPQHF.

In its sample, this clonotype was seen many times. V and J are TRBV6-1 and TRBJ2-7; 11 positions match TRBD1. J gave up 3 bases and V 7 bases, and 5 bases lay outside the gene matches. The CDR3 extends over 14 amino acids. CDR1 is MNHNS and CDR2 is SASEGT in the germline V gene. The CDR3 region is CASNPGTGGYEQYF. As DNA, the CDR3 is TGTGCCAGCAACCCCGGGACAGGGGGCTACGAGCAGTACTTC.